Below, one TCR beta chain is given with its context. The data belong to a study of memory CD4+ T cells and cytomegalovirus serostatus. The germline gives CDR1 SGHRS, CDR2 YFSETQ. V was clipped by 6 bases and J by 5 bases; unmatched bases: 10. CDR3 length: 15 residues. The sort gate was single viable CD3+CD4+CD8-CD45RO+ cells for memory CD4+ T cells. Only in-frame clones appear in the TCRdb table, and some are missing; sequencing was by immunoSEQ multiplex PCR. The sample lists 45,000 to 65,000 clones, around 83% occurring once. The chain joins TRBV5-1 to TRBJ2-3, with TRBD2 matching over 9 bases. Sequenced sample: memory CD4+ T cells from blood. The TCR comes from an adult in good health and CMV-seropositive. This CDR3 reads CASMPAGGPEDTQYF. The CDR3 DNA is TGCGCCAGCATGCCCGCGGGAGGGCCCGAAGATACGCAGTATTTT.